Listed here is a single T cell receptor (beta chain). Its target is not known. This sample stems from a study of blood T cells in healthy people across ages. Study-wide results and limits: The lack of PBMC sorting stopped any conclusive naive versus antigen-experienced comparison. Naive CD4+ cell counts and diversity both ran higher in long-lived than in aged donors. Measured against age, TCR beta diversity per million T cells decreased in a roughly linear manner.

From germline, CDR1 is MNHEY and CDR2 SMNVEV (reference sequence). There are 15 residues in the CDR3. Trimming left V 0 bases short and J 4 bases short, with 12 bases between. Alongside a J-beta primer mix, a sample-barcoded 5' primer served in a second PCR lasting about 7 to 12 cycles. TCRdb redid the calling of the 5' RACE reads with MiXCR, one entry per CDR3 protein. The sample holds about 1.5 million distinct CDR3 sequences; 42% are singletons and the top ten take 7% to 9.5%. Sample: blood. The rearrangement joins TRBV27 to TRBJ1-1; D may be TRBD1 (5 bases). This TCR was sampled from a woman aged 18-35 years in good health. CDR3 coding DNA: TGTGCCAGCAGTTTATCGAGAGGGGCGCGCACTGAAGCTTTCTTT. Encoded protein: CASSLSRGARTEAFF.